The 11 T cell receptor beta chains below all came from one sample that was sequenced in a study of T cell responses to AZD1222 COVID-19 vaccine. Only in-frame clones appear in the TCRdb table, and some are missing; sequencing was by immunoSEQ multiplex PCR. The table lists some 150,000 clones, around 86% of them singletons, with 3.5% to 5% in the top ten. The starting material was peripheral blood, obtained on day 0 of MenACWY control vaccination. All receptors come from an adult in good health.

The V and J genes are TRBV7-9 and TRBJ2-3, with 7 bases matching TRBD1. The V segment lost 5 bases and the J segment 2 bases; nucleotides outside the gene matches: 7. Per germline, CDR1 SEHNR and CDR2 FQNEAQ (reference sequence). The CDR3 has 15 residues. The CDR3 DNA reads TGTGCCAGCAGCCCCCACAGGGGAATCACAGATACGCAGTATTTT. Translated: CASSPHRGITDTQYF.

The chain couples TRBV27 to TRBJ2-7; TRBD1 matches 12 bases. V lost 4 bases, J lost 6 bases, and 7 bases stayed unmatched. This CDR3 has 15 amino acids. Germline loops: CDR1 MNHEY, CDR2 SMNVEV (reference sequence). CDR3 in amino acids: CASSSTGTGGREQYV. In DNA, the CDR3 is TGTGCCAGCAGTTCGACCGGGACAGGGGGCCGCGAGCAGTACGTC.

Details on this clone: The junction departs from the called germline gene at one end, perhaps through a read error. The V and J genes are TRBV30 and TRBJ1-4; TRBD1 is a possible D gene (5 bases). The CDR3 extends over 11 amino acids. Per germline, CDR1 GTSNPN and CDR2 SVGIG (reference sequence). The CDR3 protein is CAYCHRMKTVF. In nucleotides, the CDR3 is TGTGCCTACTGCCACAGGATGAAAACTGTTTTT. Filled out from reference TRBV30 and TRBJ1-4, the complete variable domain reads SQTIHQWPATLVQPVGSPLSLECTVEGTSNPNLYWYRQAAGRGLQLLFYSVGIGQISSEVPQNLSASRPQDRQFILSSKKLLLSDSGFYLCAYCHRMKTVFGSGTQLSVL.

V is TRBV24-1 and J is TRBJ1-2; D not certain. The CDR3 is 13 amino acids. V lost 3 bases to trimming and J lost 3 bases, with 7 bases between them. Germline assignment: CDR1 KGHDR and CDR2 SFDVKD. The CDR3 is CATSDPVYYGYTF. The CDR3 coding sequence is TGTGCCACCAGTGATCCCGTTTACTATGGCTACACCTTC.

This rearrangement joins TRBV27 to TRBJ2-3; D ambiguous. CDR3 length: 12 amino acids. Germline V gene lookup returns CDR1 MNHEY and CDR2 SMNVEV (reference sequence). V lost 5 bases and J lost 7, with 10 bases in between. The CDR3 DNA reads TGTGCCAGCAGTCCCTCGAGGCATACGCAGTATTTT. It encodes CASSPSRHTQYF.

The chain couples TRBV6-5 to TRBJ1-5, with TRBD1 matching over 8 bases. Losses at the gene ends were 7 bases for V and 0 bases for J; bases not matched to a gene: 5. The CDR3 consists of 15 residues. CDR1 is MNHEY, CDR2 SVGAGI, per germline. The CDR3 is CASTKDRASNQPQHF. The CDR3 region has the DNA TGTGCCAGCACTAAGGACAGGGCTAGCAATCAGCCCCAGCATTTT.

V and J are TRBV6-5 and TRBJ2-7; TRBD1 agrees at 10 bases. This CDR3 region has 15 residues. Germline CDR1 and CDR2: MNHEY and SVGAGI. Trimming at V came to 6 bases and at J to 5 bases, leaving 10 bases not matched to a gene. CDR3 sequence (DNA): TGTGCCAGCAGGGACAGTGGGACAGGGGCCCACGAGCAGTACTTC. Translating gives CASRDSGTGAHEQYF.

This clone has only a few counts. The chain recombines TRBV7-2 with TRBJ1-1; tentatively, D is TRBD1 (5 bases). V lost 4 bases and J 10 bases, leaving 19 bases between the germline ends. The CDR3 has 14 residues. CDR1 SGHTA and CDR2 FQGNSA come from the germline V gene. This CDR3 is CASSYRLGSGVAFF. DNA for the CDR3: TGTGCCAGCAGCTACCGACTGGGGTCGGGGGTAGCTTTCTTT.

The chain combines TRBV6-7 with TRBJ1-1; D is uncertain. TRBV6-7 is reported as an ORF; its role is uncertain. The length of the CDR3 is 16 residues. V was trimmed by 6 bases and J by 5 bases, leaving 22 bases between them. The CDR3 DNA reads TGTGCCAGCAGCTACGGGTGGATCAACGAGGAAACTGAAGCTTTCTTT. It codes for CASSYGWINEETEAFF.

This clone came up once. The chain is built from TRBV9 and TRBJ1-1; tentative D call: TRBD1 (6 bases). The V and J ends lost 0 bases and 5 bases respectively, with 14 bases between them. This CDR3 contains 15 residues. Germline CDR1 SGDLS, CDR2 YYNGEE. The CDR3 here is CASSVAEGGRTEAFF. The CDR3 coding sequence is TGTGCCAGCAGCGTAGCTGAGGGGGGGAGGACTGAAGCTTTCTTT.

In its sample, this clone was seen a few times. V and J are TRBV2 and TRBJ2-7, with D possibly being TRBD2 (5 bases). Germline assignment: CDR1 SNHLY and CDR2 FYNNEI. The CDR3 length is 15 residues. The V end was cut by 4 bases, the J end by 2 bases, with 15 bases between. The CDR3, as DNA: TGTGCCAGCAGTGCACAGCAACTAGACCCCTACGAGCAGTACGTC. Translation gives CASSAQQLDPYEQYV.